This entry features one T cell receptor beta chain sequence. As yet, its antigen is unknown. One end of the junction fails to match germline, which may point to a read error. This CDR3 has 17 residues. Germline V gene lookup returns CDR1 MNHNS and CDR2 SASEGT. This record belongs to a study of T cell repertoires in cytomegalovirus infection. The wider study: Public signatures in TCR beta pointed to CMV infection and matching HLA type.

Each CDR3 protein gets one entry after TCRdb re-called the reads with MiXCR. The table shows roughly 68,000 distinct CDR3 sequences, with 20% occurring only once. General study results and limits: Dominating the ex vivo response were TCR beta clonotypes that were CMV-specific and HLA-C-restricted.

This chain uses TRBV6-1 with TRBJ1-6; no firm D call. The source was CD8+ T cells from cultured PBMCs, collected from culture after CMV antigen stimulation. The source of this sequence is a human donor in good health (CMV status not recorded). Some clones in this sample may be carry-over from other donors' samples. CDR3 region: CASSGGPERPYNSSLHF. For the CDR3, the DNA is TGTGCCAGCAGTGGTGGACCGGAGCGGCCGTATAATTCATCCCTCCACTTT.